These T cell receptor beta chains were read from a single sample in a study of blood T cell repertoires in COVID-19. The data were produced by immunoSEQ multiplex PCR, yet TCRdb's version contains in-frame clones alone and is incomplete. The sample carries fewer than 300,000 clones, around 90% recorded once. Sequencing was carried out using PBMCs or T cells enriched from blood (not recorded which). All receptors derive from a woman in her 40s with acute COVID-19. CDR3s include the opening cysteine and the closing phenylalanine or tryptophan. The D gene is left open where the match is weak. Expanded clones are given a class, and other clones once, few, many or no size at all.

cdr3_aa cdr3_nt v_call d_call j_call clone_size
CASSLDAGGFNEKLFF TGTGCCAGCAGCTTAGATGCCGGGGGTTTTAATGAAAAACTGTTTTTT TRBV7-8 . TRBJ1-4 .
CASRTFSTDTQYF TGTGCCAGTAGGACTTTTAGCACAGATACGCAGTATTTT TRBV19 . TRBJ2-3 .
CASSVTGSYNEQFF TGTGCCAGCAGTGTGACAGGGTCCTACAATGAGCAGTTCTTC TRBV27 TRBD1 TRBJ2-1 .
CASSSGQYSNQPQHF TGTGCCAGCAGTTCCGGACAGTATAGCAATCAGCCCCAGCATTTT TRBV28 . TRBJ1-5 .
CSASIPTGESGSPLHF TGCAGTGCTAGTATTCCGACAGGGGAAAGCGGTTCACCCCTCCACTTT TRBV20-1 TRBD1 TRBJ1-6 .
CASSLSGTGGEKLFF TGTGCCAGCAGTTTAAGTGGGACAGGGGGTGAAAAACTGTTTTTT TRBV28 TRBD1 TRBJ1-4 .
CASSHFITGYGYTF TGTGCCAGCAGCCATTTTATCACAGGGTATGGCTACACCTTC TRBV3-1/TRBV3-2 . TRBJ1-2 .
CASSAWGTEKLFF TGTGCCAGCAGCGCTTGGGGCACTGAAAAACTGTTTTTT TRBV11-2 . TRBJ1-4 few
CASSPPGQGTDTQYF TGTGCCAGCAGCCCTCCGGGACAGGGGACAGATACGCAGTATTTT TRBV5-6 TRBD1 TRBJ2-3 .
CSASPPGGLYGYTF TGCAGTGCTAGTCCGCCAGGGGGTTTATATGGCTACACCTTC TRBV20-1 TRBD1 TRBJ1-2 .
CSVEQGGTEAFF TGCAGCGTTGAACAGGGAGGCACTGAAGCTTTCTTT TRBV29-1 . TRBJ1-1 .
CASSRDISGSPLHF TGTGCCAGCAGCCGGGACATCTCGGGATCACCCCTCCACTTT TRBV7-9 . TRBJ1-6 .
CSVAGTDSNQPQHF TGCAGCGTTGCCGGGACAGATAGCAATCAGCCCCAGCATTTT TRBV29-1 TRBD1 TRBJ1-5 .
CAISSGLMNTEAFF TGTGCCATCAGCTCGGGACTCATGAACACTGAAGCTTTCTTT TRBV10-3 . TRBJ1-1 few
CAWVPQGSGNTIYF TGTGCCTGGGTCCCACAGGGATCTGGAAACACCATATATTTT TRBV30 . TRBJ1-3 few
CASSYDGPLHF TGTGCCAGCAGCTACGACGGGCCCCTCCACTTT TRBV7-9 . TRBJ1-6 .
CASSLEAAWTEAFF TGTGCCAGCAGCTTGGAGGCAGCGTGGACAGAAGCTTTCTTT TRBV5-6 . TRBJ1-1 .